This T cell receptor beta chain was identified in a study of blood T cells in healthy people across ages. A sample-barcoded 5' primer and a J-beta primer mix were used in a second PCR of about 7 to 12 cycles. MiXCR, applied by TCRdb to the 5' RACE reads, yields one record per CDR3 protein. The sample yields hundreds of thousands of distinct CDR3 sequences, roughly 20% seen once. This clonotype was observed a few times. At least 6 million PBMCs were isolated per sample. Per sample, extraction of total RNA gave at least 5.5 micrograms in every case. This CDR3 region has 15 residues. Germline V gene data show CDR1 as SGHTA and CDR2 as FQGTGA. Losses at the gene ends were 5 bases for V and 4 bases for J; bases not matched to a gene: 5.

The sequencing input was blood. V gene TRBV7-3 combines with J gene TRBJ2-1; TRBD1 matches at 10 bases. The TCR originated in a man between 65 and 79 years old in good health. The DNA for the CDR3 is TGTGCCAGCAGCACACCGGGACAGGGGTACAATGAGCAGTTCTTC. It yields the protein CASSTPGQGYNEQFF.